These 30 T cell receptor beta chains share one sample of origin, sequenced in a study of blood T cells in healthy people across ages. A second PCR of roughly 7 to 11 cycles used a sample-barcoded 5' primer and a J-beta primer mix. TCRdb itself ran the 5' RACE reads through MiXCR, one entry per CDR3 protein. The table records 850,000 or so distinct CDR3 sequences, about 30% of them present only once. The sequencing input was blood. The source of these receptors is a woman over 75 in good health.

The chain employs TRBV27 and TRBJ1-6; D is undetermined. Deletions cut 6 bases from V and 15 bases from J, with 15 bases between. Per germline, CDR1 MNHEY and CDR2 SMNVEV (reference sequence). The CDR3 is 12 amino acids. The CDR3 loop is CASRPLRGVLHF. DNA of the CDR3: TGTGCCAGCAGGCCATTGCGTGGGGTCCTCCACTTT.

There are many counts of this clonotype. The CDR3 here is CASSGRLTNEQFF. The CDR3 DNA reads as TGTGCCAGCAGCGGGCGACTCACCAATGAGCAGTTCTTC. J is TRBJ2-1 and V is TRBV7-2; D unclear. The CDR3 totals 13 residues. The germline gives CDR1 SGHTA, CDR2 FQGNSA. Trimming shortened V by 5 bases and J by 6 bases, and 11 bases separated the two germline ends.

This clonotype has a count of ten or more. The chain couples TRBV7-2 to TRBJ1-4, with D unclear. The V gene's germline CDR1 is SGHTA and CDR2 FQGNSA. The CDR3 is 14 amino acids. V gave up 5 bases and J gave up 0 bases, with 7 bases separating them. CDR3 bases: TGTGCCAGCAGCACCGGGACAACTAATGAAAAACTGTTTTTT. Translated, it gives CASSTGTTNEKLFF.

Points on this clonotype: This clone may be a read error of a much larger clone one base away. The chain uses TRBV6-6 and TRBJ2-5; TRBD2 is a possible D gene (6 bases). Germline CDR1 and CDR2: MNHNY and SVGAGI (reference sequence). This CDR3 has 15 residues. The V and J ends lost 4 bases and 4 bases respectively, with 16 bases between them. The DNA of the CDR3 is TGTGCCAGCAGTTGCGGCGCGGGGTGGGGAGAGACCCAGTACTTC. Translated: CASSCGAGWGETQYF.

The chain recombines TRBV7-2 with TRBJ2-3; D is unresolved. Trimming cost V 5 bases and J 0 bases, with 18 bases left between them. CDR1 and CDR2 (germline): SGHTA, FQGNSA. The CDR3 runs 17 residues. The CDR3 DNA reads TGTGCCAGCAGCCTAAGACGGTCCGCACTAAGCACAGATACGCAGTATTTT. Translation: CASSLRRSALSTDTQYF.

V and J are TRBV7-2 and TRBJ2-1, with D perhaps matching TRBD2 (7 bases). The CDR3 runs 16 residues. Germline loops: CDR1 SGHTA, CDR2 FQGNSA. The V and J ends lost 5 bases and 1 base respectively, with 15 bases between them. The CDR3 region has the DNA TGTGCCAGCAGCCCTACGGGGGGCATATCCTACAATGAGCAGTTCTTC. It yields the protein CASSPTGGISYNEQFF.

Of note for this clonotype: Just one base apart from a much larger clone, this may be a read error. The chain carries TRBV15 and TRBJ2-7; TRBD2 is a possible D gene (5 bases). This CDR3 is 14 amino acids long. Trimming left V 1 base short and J 3 bases short, with 10 bases between. Per the germline V gene, CDR1 is LNHNV and CDR2 is YYDKDF (reference sequence). The chain's CDR3 is CATSRGRDRYEQYF. The CDR3 DNA sequence: TGTGCCACCAGCAGAGGCCGGGATCGCTACGAGCAGTACTTC.

This clonotype came up many times. The chain recombines TRBV27 with TRBJ2-3; 10 bases align to TRBD2. The V gene's germline CDR1 is MNHEY and CDR2 SMNVEV (reference sequence). The V and J ends lost 0 bases and 3 bases, in that order; junction bases with no gene match: 3. The CDR3 length is 16 residues. The CDR3 here is CASSLSEGLATDTQYF. DNA of the CDR3: TGTGCCAGCAGTTTATCGGAGGGACTAGCGACAGATACGCAGTATTTT.

Many counts were recorded for this clonotype. The chain couples TRBV4-3 to TRBJ2-5; D gene ambiguous. CDR3 length equals 14 residues. Germline values: CDR1 LGHNA, CDR2 YSLEER. V lost 0 bases and J 2 bases, leaving 7 bases between the germline ends. CDR3 nucleotides: TGCGCCAGCAGCCAAGAGGCAGATCAAGAGACCCAGTACTTC. This codes for CASSQEADQETQYF.

This clonotype showed up just a few times. The rearrangement links TRBV15 to TRBJ1-1; 9 nucleotides match TRBD1. Germline V gene data show CDR1 as LNHNV and CDR2 as YYDKDF (reference sequence). The CDR3 covers 14 residues. V gave up 5 bases and J gave up 4 bases; unmatched junction bases: 5. This chain's CDR3 is CATSFDRGSTEAFF. Written as DNA, the CDR3 is TGTGCCACCAGCTTCGACAGGGGGTCCACTGAAGCTTTCTTT.

This clonotype showed up many times. A much more abundant neighbour one base away suggests this may be a read error. The V gene is TRBV6-5, the J gene TRBJ2-5; D perhaps matches TRBD2 (6 bases). V dropped 5 bases and J dropped 11 bases, with 21 bases sitting between them. Germline CDR1 and CDR2: MNHEY and SVGAGI. The CDR3 is made up of 14 amino acids. In nucleotides, the CDR3 is TGTGCCAGCAGTACTTACGGGAGATCCAATGAGCAGTACTTC. Translated: CASSTYGRSNEQYF.

Turning to this clonotype: A junction end diverges from the germline sequence, so it may reflect a read error. V usage is TRBV7-2 and J usage is TRBJ2-5, with TRBD2 matching 15 bases. CDR1 is SGHTA and CDR2 is FQGNSA in the germline V gene. The CDR3 has 17 residues. Here the CDR3 reads CASNPPGLAGGQETQYF. The CDR3 coding sequence is TGTGCCAGCAACCCACCCGGACTAGCGGGGGGGCAAGAGACCCAATACTTC.

This clonotype came up a few times. The chain employs TRBV2 and TRBJ2-5; possible D gene TRBD2, 7 bases. V lost 7 bases, J lost 5 bases, and 17 bases lay in between. This CDR3 is 14 amino acids long. Germline CDR1 and CDR2: SNHLY and FYNNEI. The CDR3: CASTIPGGPETQYF. The CDR3 DNA reads as TGTGCCAGCACTATACCCGGGGGGCCGGAGACCCAGTACTTC.

This CDR3 reads CASNFADRGTGELFF. The CDR3 DNA reads TGTGCCAGCAATTTTGCGGACAGGGGAACCGGGGAGCTGTTTTTT. V is TRBV2 and J is TRBJ2-2; 9 nucleotides agree with TRBD1. From germline, CDR1 is SNHLY and CDR2 FYNNEI. Trimming removed 7 bases from V and 5 bases from J; junction bases left unmatched: 8. The CDR3 sequence is 15 residues long. The variable domain in full, with the rest retrieved from reference TRBV2 and TRBJ2-2, is EPEVTQTPSHQVTQMGQEVILRCVPISNHLYFYWYRQILGQKVEFLVSFYNNEISEKSEIFDDQFSVERPDGSNFTLKIRSTKLEDSAMYFCASNFADRGTGELFFGEGSRLTVL.

This clonotype was counted a few times. The chain joins TRBV12-3 or TRBV12-4 to TRBJ1-6; 8 bases are a match to TRBD1. Trimming at V came to 7 bases and at J to 14 bases, leaving 7 bases not matched to a gene. This CDR3 is 12 amino acids long. The CDR3 loop is CASTRGRSALHF. DNA of the CDR3: TGTGCCAGCACCAGGGGGCGGTCCGCCCTCCACTTT.

V is TRBV6-2 or TRBV6-3 and J is TRBJ1-5; maybe TRBD1 (5 bases). CDR1 and CDR2 (germline): MNHEY, SVGEGT. The CDR3 spans 14 residues. Trimming shortened V by 10 bases and J by 2 bases, and 15 bases separated the two germline ends. The CDR3 reads CATNGGSGNQPQHF. The CDR3 nucleotides are TGTGCCACCAACGGGGGGTCTGGCAATCAGCCCCAGCATTTT.

The table lists this clonotype with many counts. This chain connects TRBV7-2 to TRBJ2-3, with D unclear. V lost 5 bases, J lost 3 bases, and 12 bases lay in between. This CDR3 is built from 14 residues. Germline V gene data show CDR1 as SGHTA and CDR2 as FQGNSA. CDR3 sequence: CASSALKGTDTQYF. CDR3 sequence (DNA): TGTGCCAGCAGCGCCCTGAAGGGTACAGATACGCAGTATTTT.

This clonotype was seen a handful of times. This chain connects TRBV5-1 to TRBJ1-1, with D maybe TRBD1 (5 bases). Looked up from germline, CDR1 is SGHRS and CDR2 is YFSETQ. The CDR3 is made up of 14 amino acids. V was cut by 4 bases and J by 1 base, with 11 bases left in between. The CDR3 reads CASSPDGGNTEAFF. CDR3 bases: TGCGCCAGCAGCCCGGACGGGGGGAACACTGAAGCTTTCTTT. The entire variable domain, with the rest obtained from reference TRBV5-1 and TRBJ1-1, is as follows: KAGVTQTPRYLIKTRGQQVTLSCSPISGHRSVSWYQQTPGQGLQFLFEYFSETQRNKGNFPGRFSGRQFSNSRSEMNVSTLELGDSALYLCASSPDGGNTEAFFGQGTRLTVV.

A few counts support this clonotype. V is TRBV6-2 or TRBV6-3 and J is TRBJ1-1; D is perhaps TRBD1 (5 bases). Per the germline V gene, CDR1 is MNHEY and CDR2 is SVGEGT. There are 16 residues in the CDR3. Trimming removed 2 bases from V and 2 bases from J, with 15 bases in between. The CDR3 sequence is CASSYPAGQSNTEAFF. DNA for the CDR3: TGTGCCAGCAGTTACCCCGCGGGGCAGTCAAACACTGAAGCTTTCTTT.

This clonotype has a count of ten or more. V and J are TRBV9 and TRBJ2-5, with D hard to call. The CDR3 length is 13 residues. The germline V gene encodes CDR1 SGDLS and CDR2 YYNGEE. V shed 0 bases and J shed 5 bases, with 8 bases lying between them. The CDR3 DNA reads TGTGCCAGCAGCGTAGAATCTGGGGAGACCCAGTACTTC. As protein: CASSVESGETQYF.

This clonotype was detected ten times or more. The chain links TRBV20-1 to TRBJ1-4, with D possibly TRBD1 on 5 matching bases. This CDR3 has 16 amino acids. Per the germline V gene, CDR1 is DFQATT and CDR2 is SNEGSKA (reference sequence). Trimming took 6 bases from V and 1 from J, leaving 18 bases between them. This CDR3 is CSARIGAYGTNEKLFF. The CDR3 DNA reads as TGCAGTGCCAGAATAGGGGCATACGGAACTAATGAAAAACTGTTTTTT.

The chain combines TRBV6-2 or TRBV6-3 with TRBJ1-1; possibly TRBD1 for D (6 bases). The CDR3 extends over 14 amino acids. The V gene lost 6 bases and the J gene lost 4 bases, with 15 bases spanning the gap. The germline gives CDR1 MNHEY, CDR2 SVGEGT. The CDR3 sequence is CASSHDRSSTEAFF. For the CDR3, the DNA is TGTGCCAGCAGCCACGACAGGTCGAGCACTGAAGCTTTCTTT.

The chain couples TRBV12-3 or TRBV12-4 to TRBJ2-3; weak D call: TRBD2 (6 bases). V was trimmed by 7 bases and J by 4 bases, leaving 15 bases between them. This CDR3 has 14 residues. In DNA form, the CDR3 reads TGTGCCAGCATCCCTAGCGACAGAGCAGATACGCAGTATTTT. Its protein product is CASIPSDRADTQYF.

In DNA, the CDR3 is TGTGCCAGCAGTGGACAGGTGAACTATGGCTACACCTTC. Its protein product is CASSGQVNYGYTF. This sequence joins TRBV6-1 and TRBJ1-2, with a weak D call TRBD1 (6 bases). Germline V gene data show CDR1 as MNHNS and CDR2 as SASEGT. Deletions cut 4 bases from V and 2 bases from J, with 8 bases between. The CDR3 runs 13 residues.

About this clonotype itself: At one end the junction does not follow the germline gene, possibly because of a read error. The J gene is TRBJ2-6, the V gene TRBV2, with 8 nucleotides matching TRBD1. Germline CDR1 SNHLY, CDR2 FYNNEI. The CDR3 loop spans 18 amino acids. CDR3 sequence (DNA): TGTACCAGCAACCTCCCCGGGACAGGACGTTCTGGGGCCAACGTCCTGACTTTC. It codes for CTSNLPGTGRSGANVLTF.

This clonotype showed up just once. This chain links TRBV7-8 with TRBJ2-1; D may be TRBD1 or TRBD2 (5 bases each). CDR3 length equals 16 residues. The V gene's germline CDR1 is SGHVS and CDR2 FQNEAQ. V shed 4 bases and J shed 4 bases, with 17 bases lying between them. The CDR3 reads CASSSRGRGSYNEQFF. CDR3 coding DNA: TGTGCCAGCAGCTCCCGGGGCCGGGGCTCATACAATGAGCAGTTCTTC.

The genes are TRBV2 and TRBJ2-2, with a tentative D call TRBD1 (5 bases). CDR1 SNHLY and CDR2 FYNNEI come from the germline V gene. The CDR3 is made up of 15 amino acids. V shed 7 bases and J shed 1 base, with 13 bases lying between them. The CDR3 nucleotides read TGTGCCAGCACGCTGGACATTTTGAACACCGGGGAGCTGTTTTTT. This gives the protein CASTLDILNTGELFF.

The table lists this clonotype with a count of one. Germline and junction disagree at one end, which may indicate a read error. This chain joins TRBV5-1 and TRBJ1-1, with a tentative D call TRBD1 (5 bases). The CDR3 is made up of 15 amino acids. Germline V gene sequence: CDR1 SGHRS, CDR2 YFSETQ. This CDR3 reads CVSRMFQGPNTEAFF. The CDR3 region has the DNA TGCGTCAGCCGTATGTTTCAGGGACCAAACACTGAAGCTTTCTTT.

This clonotype has only one observation. This chain connects TRBV20-1 to TRBJ2-2, with D perhaps matching TRBD1 (6 bases). This CDR3 is 13 amino acids long. V lost 6 bases and J lost 8, with 16 bases in between. The germline gives CDR1 DFQATT, CDR2 SNEGSKA (reference sequence). CDR3: CSAKHRVKGELFF. CDR3 DNA: TGCAGTGCGAAGCACAGGGTAAAAGGGGAGCTGTTTTTT.

This clonotype came up many times. CDR3 nucleotides: TGTGCCAGCAGCCAAGGACTAGCGGGAGTTTCAGATACGCAGTATTTT. Residues: CASSQGLAGVSDTQYF. This rearrangement joins TRBV4-2 to TRBJ2-3; TRBD2 matches at 12 bases. CDR3 length: 16 residues. Germline V gives CDR1 LGHNA, CDR2 YNFKEQ. Germline trimming cut 1 base from V and 4 bases from J; bases unmatched to any gene: 3.